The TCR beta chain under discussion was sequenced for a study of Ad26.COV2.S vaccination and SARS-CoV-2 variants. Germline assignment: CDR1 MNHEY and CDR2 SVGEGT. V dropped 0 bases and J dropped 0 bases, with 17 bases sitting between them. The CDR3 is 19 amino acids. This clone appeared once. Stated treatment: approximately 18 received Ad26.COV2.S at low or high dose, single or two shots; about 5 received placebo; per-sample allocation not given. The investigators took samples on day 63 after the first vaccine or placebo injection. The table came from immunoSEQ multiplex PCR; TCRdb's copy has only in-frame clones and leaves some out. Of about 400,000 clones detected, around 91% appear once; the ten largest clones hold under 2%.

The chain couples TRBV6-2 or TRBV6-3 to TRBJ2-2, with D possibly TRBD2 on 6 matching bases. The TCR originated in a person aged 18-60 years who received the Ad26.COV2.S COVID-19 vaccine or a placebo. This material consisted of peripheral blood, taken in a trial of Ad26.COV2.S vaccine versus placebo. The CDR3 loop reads CASSYSTSRDDANTGELFF. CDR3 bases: TGTGCCAGCAGTTACTCTACTAGCAGAGATGACGCGAACACCGGGGAGCTGTTTTTT.